A single sample gave rise to the 12 T cell receptor beta chains below, sequenced in a study of T cell responses to AZD1222 COVID-19 vaccine. Sequenced by immunoSEQ multiplex PCR; TCRdb stores in-frame clones only, minus some. The table records roughly 130,000 clones, approximately 83% of them present only once. The sequenced sample was peripheral blood, obtained on day 0 of AZD1222 vaccination. Receptors were obtained from an adult in good health.

This clone showed up just a few times. V and J are TRBV6-5 and TRBJ1-6; maybe TRBD1 (5 bases). The CDR3 covers 15 residues. The germline V gene encodes CDR1 MNHEY and CDR2 SVGAGI. Deletions cut 4 bases from V and 9 bases from J, with 16 bases between. The CDR3 sequence: CASSSQFRQTSPLHF. The DNA of the CDR3 is TGTGCCAGCAGTTCTCAATTTAGACAGACTTCACCCCTCCACTTT.

The chain links TRBV27 to TRBJ2-7; D unclear. The CDR3 runs 12 residues. The V end was cut by 2 bases, the J end by 6 bases, with 8 bases between. The V gene's germline CDR1 is MNHEY and CDR2 SMNVEV (reference sequence). This CDR3 is CASSLGDGEQYF. The CDR3 bases are TGTGCCAGCAGTTTAGGAGACGGCGAGCAGTACTTC.

The chain has TRBV12-3 or TRBV12-4 and TRBJ2-5; D call uncertain. Trimming left V 2 bases short and J 5 bases short, with 9 bases between. The CDR3 contains 13 residues. CDR3 protein: CASSLSVRETQYF. Written as DNA, the CDR3 is TGTGCCAGCAGTTTAAGTGTTCGGGAGACCCAGTACTTC.

The rearrangement uses TRBV6-4 and TRBJ2-1, with 11 nucleotides matching TRBD1. Germline V gives CDR1 MRHNA, CDR2 SNTAGT. The ends lost 5 bases at V and 9 bases at J; junction bases unmatched: 9. The CDR3 has 15 amino acids. The CDR3 here is CASSLGQGAISEQFF. As DNA, the CDR3 is TGTGCCAGCAGTCTCGGACAGGGGGCTATCAGTGAGCAGTTCTTC.

The chain joins TRBV7-6 to TRBJ2-7, with 7 bases lining up with TRBD1. The J segment lost 7 bases and the V segment lost 4 bases, leaving 19 bases of the junction unmatched. The CDR3 is made up of 17 amino acids. CDR1 is SGHVS and CDR2 is FNYEAQ in the germline V gene. CDR3 protein: CASSSEIRDRTSTEQYF. CDR3 nucleotides: TGTGCCAGCAGCTCCGAAATCCGGGACAGAACATCTACGGAGCAGTACTTC.

V usage is TRBV5-4 and J usage is TRBJ2-2, with a possible D match to TRBD1 (5 bases). Germline V gene data show CDR1 as SGHNT and CDR2 as YYREEE (reference sequence). The CDR3 extends over 16 amino acids. V was cut by 0 bases and J by 0 bases, with 9 bases left in between. CDR3 DNA sequence: TGTGCCAGCAGCTTGGGTCAGGGCGCGAACACCGGGGAGCTGTTTTTT. It is translated as CASSLGQGANTGELFF.

The chain links TRBV7-9 to TRBJ1-5; 7 positions agree with TRBD1. Germline CDR1 and CDR2: SEHNR and FQNEAQ (reference sequence). The V segment lost 1 base and the J segment 9 bases; nucleotides outside the gene matches: 12. The CDR3 is 16 amino acids. The CDR3 loop is CASSLGDSVGLGPQHF. For the CDR3, the DNA is TGTGCCAGCAGCTTAGGGGACAGCGTGGGGCTAGGGCCCCAGCATTTT.

The V and J genes are TRBV18 and TRBJ2-5; 8 bases fit TRBD1. Germline CDR1 is KGHSH and CDR2 is LQKENI. V shed 6 bases and J 5 bases; nucleotides not matched to a gene: 5. CDR3 length: 13 residues. CDR3 DNA sequence: TGTGCCAGCTCTCCCGACAGGGGCGAGACCCAGTACTTC. It yields the protein CASSPDRGETQYF.

The chain links TRBV4-1 to TRBJ2-3, with D possibly matching TRBD2 (7 bases). Trimming pared 1 base from V and 2 bases from J, leaving 19 bases between. The CDR3 covers 18 residues. Germline-derived CDR1 and CDR2 are MGHRA and YSYEKL. CDR3 amino acids: CASSQVDGGGPPTDTQYF. The CDR3 DNA reads TGCGCCAGCAGCCAAGTCGACGGCGGGGGCCCACCCACAGATACGCAGTATTTT.

The rearrangement links TRBV7-3 to TRBJ2-2; D may be TRBD2 (5 bases). V gave up 1 base and J gave up 6 bases, with 15 bases separating them. The germline V gene has CDR1 SGHTA and CDR2 FQGTGA. The CDR3 is 16 residues long. CDR3 nucleotide sequence: TGTGCCAGCAGCTTAAACCCGGGAATGGGTGCCGGGGAGCTGTTTTTT. Protein sequence: CASSLNPGMGAGELFF.

The chain employs TRBV9 and TRBJ1-5; D is possibly TRBD1 (5 bases). The germline V and J ends were trimmed by 0 bases and 4 bases, with 11 bases remaining between them. There are 15 residues in the CDR3. CDR1 and CDR2 from the germline V gene are SGDLS and YYNGEE. The CDR3 protein is CASSVGGTENQPQHF. CDR3 bases: TGTGCCAGCAGCGTAGGGGGGACGGAAAATCAGCCCCAGCATTTT.

The J gene is TRBJ1-2, the V gene TRBV9, with 9 bases identical to TRBD1. There are 16 residues in the CDR3. V gave up 4 bases and J gave up 0 bases; unmatched junction bases: 7. Germline lookup yields CDR1 SGDLS and CDR2 YYNGEE. CDR3 nucleotide sequence: TGTGCCAGCAGCACAGGACAGGGGTTAGCTAACTATGGCTACACCTTC. This sequence encodes CASSTGQGLANYGYTF.